These 2 T cell receptor beta chains share one sample of origin, sequenced in a study of cytomegalovirus exposure and HLA in healthy donors. PCR primers comprised 60 Vbeta and 13 Jbeta primers. The protocol was immunoSEQ multiplex PCR, while the TCRdb copy is restricted to in-frame clones and leaves out a portion. The table lists 150,000 to 200,000 clones, approximately 79% of them singletons. The sequenced sample consisted of PBMCs. The receptors shown here come from a woman aged 30 to 39 in good health and CMV-seropositive.

The CDR3 region is CASSVPGGQYEQYF. The CDR3 DNA is TGTGCCAGCAGTGTCCCCGGGGGGCAGTACGAGCAGTACTTC. The chain carries TRBV2 and TRBJ2-7; D is possibly TRBD2 (7 bases). Germline lookup yields CDR1 SNHLY and CDR2 FYNNEI. The CDR3 runs to 14 residues. Trimming cost V 4 bases and J 4 bases, with 14 bases left between them.

This chain connects TRBV5-5 to TRBJ2-7; D possibly corresponds to TRBD1 (8 bases). Germline CDR1 and CDR2: SGHKS and YYEKEE (reference sequence). V shed 9 bases and J shed 1 base, with 23 bases lying between them. The CDR3 runs to 16 residues. The CDR3 loop reads CATKEQGGFPSYEQYF. DNA for the CDR3: TGTGCCACGAAAGAACAGGGGGGGTTCCCGTCCTACGAGCAGTACTTC.